Listed below are T cell receptor beta chains from one sample, sequenced in a study of T cells after somatic rescue of genetic block. Assay used: immunoSEQ multiplex PCR; TCRdb lists only in-frame clones, some missing. The sample shows tens of thousands of clones, approximately 90% of them seen only once. Sequencing input: peripheral blood mononuclear cells (PBMCs). The receptors shown here come from a man between 25 and 39 years old. Both conserved end residues are part of each CDR3. Each record gives: V gene, J gene, D gene, clone size, CDR3 DNA, CDR3 protein. D genes are given only for firm matches. Clone size appears in some rows only: once, few, many, or a class for an expanded clone.

>TRBV5-1|TRBJ2-5|NA|NA
TGCGCCAGCAGCTTGTCTTTCAACAAGGGGGAGACCCAGTACTTC
CASSLSFNKGETQYF
>TRBV27|TRBJ2-2|NA|few
TGTGCCAGCAGTTTATTTAGCACCGGGGAGCTGTTTTTT
CASSLFSTGELFF
>TRBV19|TRBJ2-1|TRBD2|NA
TGTGCCAGTAGTATAACTAGCGACAGCTCCTACAATGAGCAGTTCTTC
CASSITSDSSYNEQFF
>TRBV19|TRBJ2-1|NA|NA
TGTGCCAGTAGTACCCCGGCCGGACCAACTCTCGACGAGCAGTTCTTC
CASSTPAGPTLDEQFF
>TRBV14|TRBJ1-2|NA|NA
TGTGCCAGCAGCCCTCAACCCGGGATCGACGGGGCTAACTATGGCTACACCTTC
CASSPQPGIDGANYGYTF
>TRBV4-2|TRBJ1-1|NA|NA
TGTGCCAGCAGCCCCTCTGCAGTGCTGGGTACCCGTGAAGCTTTCTTT
CASSPSAVLGTREAFF
>TRBV5-4|TRBJ1-4|NA|NA
TGTGCCAGCAGCGAGGGGGAAGGGCGTGAAAAACTGTTTTTT
CASSEGEGREKLFF
>TRBV27|TRBJ2-7|NA|NA
TGTGCCAGCAGTCCTGGGGGGGGCCAGACCTACGAGCAGTACTTC
CASSPGGGQTYEQYF
>TRBV4-3|TRBJ2-6|NA|NA
TGCGCCAGCAGCCAGACAGGTAATGGGGCCAACGTCCTGACTTTC
CASSQTGNGANVLTF
>TRBV5-4|TRBJ2-2|TRBD1|once
TGTGCCAGCAGCTTGAGGACAGGGACGGACACCGGGGAGCTGTTTTTT
CASSLRTGTDTGELFF
>TRBV10-2|TRBJ2-5|TRBD2|once
TGCGCCAGCAGTGAGCAAGCGGGGGCCGTGCAGACCCAGTACTTC
CASSEQAGAVQTQYF
>TRBV11-3|TRBJ2-5|NA|NA
TGTGCCAGCAGCTTAGCCCCCCAAGAGACCCAGTACTTC
CASSLAPQETQYF
>TRBV6-6|TRBJ1-1|NA|NA
TGTGCCAGCAGTCGCGCTTCGACTGTGAACACTGAAGCTTTCTTT
CASSRASTVNTEAFF
>TRBV19|TRBJ2-1|NA|once
TGTGCCAGTAGTACGGGATCCTACAATGAGCAGTTCTTC
CASSTGSYNEQFF
>TRBV2|TRBJ1-4|NA|NA
TGTGCCAGCAGTGACGAGAGGGCGGCCGAAAAACTGTTTTTT
CASSDERAAEKLFF
>TRBV7-3|TRBJ2-3|TRBD2|NA
TGTGCCAGCAGCTTAGCCTCGGGGGGGCCCGGAGATACGCAGTATTTT
CASSLASGGPGDTQYF
>TRBV19|TRBJ1-5|TRBD1|NA
TGTGCCAGTAGTCGGACAGGGTGGAATCAGCCCCAGCATTTT
CASSRTGWNQPQHF
>TRBV10-1|TRBJ2-7|NA|NA
TGCGCCAGCAACCTCGTGAACGAGCAGTACTTC
CASNLVNEQYF
>TRBV7-9|TRBJ2-5|TRBD2|NA
TGTGCCAGCAGCTTAGGGGGACTAGCGGTAGGGACCCAGTACTTC
CASSLGGLAVGTQYF
>TRBV28|TRBJ2-7|NA|NA
TGTGCCAGCAGTTTAGGGGGCTCCAACTCCTACGAGCAGTACTTC
CASSLGGSNSYEQYF
>TRBV7-9|TRBJ1-1|NA|NA
TGTGCCAGCAGCTTACAGGGGTCGATCGCTGAAGCTTTCTTT
CASSLQGSIAEAFF
>TRBV28|TRBJ2-7|NA|NA
TGTGCCAGCAGTTCATCGGATCTCAGGTTCGAGCACGAGCAGTACTTC
CASSSSDLRFEHEQYF